The rows below give T cell receptor beta chains drawn from one sample of a study of CD4+ T cells in melanoma. Profiling relied on immunoSEQ multiplex PCR, and the TCRdb table lists in-frame clones only, not all of them. The sample contains around 10,000 clones, roughly two thirds of which appear only once. The sequenced sample was cells from a culture (not recorded whether cultured in vitro). The source is a human donor with melanoma. The CDR3 runs from the conserved cysteine through the conserved F or W. Each record gives: V gene, J gene, clone size, D gene, CDR3 protein, CDR3 DNA. D genes are given only for firm matches. The listing skips clone size in some rows; elsewhere it reads once, few, many or a size class.

TRBV30	TRBJ1-2	few	NA	CAWSVPGLVGYTF	TGTGCCTGGAGTGTACCCGGGTTAGTGGGCTACACCTTC
TRBV4-1	TRBJ1-4	NA	NA	CASSQAQQAKQEKLFF	TGCGCCAGCAGCCAAGCGCAGCAGGCGAAACAGGAAAAACTGTTTTTT
TRBV9	TRBJ2-2	NA	NA	CASSVRPLRTNTGELFF	TGTGCCAGCAGCGTCAGACCCCTAAGGACGAACACCGGGGAGCTGTTTTTT
TRBV7-2	TRBJ2-7	few	TRBD1	CASSSRQGAKEQYF	TGTGCCAGCAGCTCCAGACAGGGGGCCAAAGAGCAGTACTTC
TRBV27	TRBJ2-5	NA	TRBD2	CASSAWGRGRNQETQYF	TGTGCCAGCAGCGCTTGGGGGAGGGGACGAAACCAAGAGACCCAGTACTTC
TRBV6-1	TRBJ1-2	NA	TRBD1	CASTRTGGNYGYTF	TGTGCCAGCACCCGGACAGGCGGAAACTATGGCTACACCTTC
TRBV5-1	TRBJ2-6	NA	NA	CASAESSGANVLTF	TGCGCCAGCGCGGAGAGCTCTGGGGCCAACGTCCTGACTTTC
TRBV5-6	TRBJ1-4	NA	NA	CASSRYGAASATNEKLFF	TGTGCCAGCAGCCGGTATGGGGCCGCTTCGGCGACTAATGAAAAACTGTTTTTT
TRBV5-1	TRBJ2-1	NA	NA	CASSFRYNEQFF	TGCGCCAGCAGCTTTAGGTACAATGAGCAGTTCTTC
TRBV6-4	TRBJ2-7	once	NA	CASSSGRQYEQYF	TGTGCCAGCAGTTCAGGGCGTCAGTACGAGCAGTACTTC
TRBV6-1	TRBJ2-5	NA	NA	CASSATRTETQYF	TGTGCCAGCAGTGCTACTAGAACGGAGACCCAGTACTTC
TRBV2	TRBJ2-1	NA	TRBD2	CASHSGGRGEQFF	TGTGCCAGCCATAGCGGGGGCAGGGGCGAGCAGTTCTTC